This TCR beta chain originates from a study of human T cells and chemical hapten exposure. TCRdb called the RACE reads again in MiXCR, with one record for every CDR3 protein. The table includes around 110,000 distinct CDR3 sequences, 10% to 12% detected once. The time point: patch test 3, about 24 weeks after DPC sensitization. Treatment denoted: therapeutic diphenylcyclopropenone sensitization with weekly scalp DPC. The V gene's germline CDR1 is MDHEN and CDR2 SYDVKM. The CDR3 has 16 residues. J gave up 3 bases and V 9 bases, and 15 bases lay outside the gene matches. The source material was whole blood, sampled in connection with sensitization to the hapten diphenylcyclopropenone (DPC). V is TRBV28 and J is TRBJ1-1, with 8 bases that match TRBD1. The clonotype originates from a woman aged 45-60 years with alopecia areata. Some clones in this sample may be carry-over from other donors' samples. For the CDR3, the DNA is TGTGCCAGTGCCAGGAGGACAGGGCCCGCGCACACTGAAGCTTTCTTT. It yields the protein CASARRTGPAHTEAFF.